This TCR beta chain was documented in a study of blood T cell repertoires in COVID-19. For the study at large: Acute and convalescent COVID-19 specimens originated in the United States, Italy and Spain. Nucleic acid was either cDNA or gDNA, and it came from T cells, B-cell-depleted T cells, or PBMCs.

Authors' data handling: Amplified reference gene primers provided the basis for estimating nucleated cell counts. Sequencing used immunoSEQ multiplex PCR; TCRdb keeps in-frame clones, though not all of them. V and J calls and clone size follow that table, whereas D and trimming were derived from the DNA. The table has 120,000 to 150,000 clones, more than 85% seen once. CDR3 size: 15 residues. The V end was cut by 2 bases, the J end by 2 bases, with 7 bases between. Germline loops: CDR1 SGHTA, CDR2 FQGNSA. The chain joins TRBV7-2 to TRBJ2-6; no clear D. The sequence came from a human donor in a cohort sampled during active COVID-19. Sequencing was done on a sample of peripheral blood. The CDR3 DNA sequence: TGTGCCAGCAGCTTACACAGCACTGGGGCCAACGTCCTGACTTTC. Its translation is CASSLHSTGANVLTF.